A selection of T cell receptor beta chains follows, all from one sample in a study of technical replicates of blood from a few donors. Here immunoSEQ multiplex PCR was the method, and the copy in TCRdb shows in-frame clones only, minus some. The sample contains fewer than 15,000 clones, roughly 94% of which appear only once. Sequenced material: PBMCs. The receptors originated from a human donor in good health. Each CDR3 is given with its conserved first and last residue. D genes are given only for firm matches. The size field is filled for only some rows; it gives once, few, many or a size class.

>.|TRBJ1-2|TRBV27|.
CASSHNDRPSYGYTF
TGTGCCAGCAGTCACAACGACAGGCCCAGCTATGGCTACACCTTC
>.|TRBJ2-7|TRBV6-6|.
CASSYGSGSGEQYF
TGTGCCAGCAGTTACGGTTCAGGGTCTGGCGAGCAGTACTTC
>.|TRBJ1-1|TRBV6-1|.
CASSDQGGTEAFF
TGTGCCAGCAGTGATCAGGGAGGGACTGAAGCTTTCTTT
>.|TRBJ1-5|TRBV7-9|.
CASSLGGRGYGPQHF
TGTGCCAGCAGCTTAGGTGGGCGGGGGTATGGGCCCCAGCATTTT
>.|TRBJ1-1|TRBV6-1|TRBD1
CASSDRDSLTNTEAFF
TGTGCCAGCAGTGACCGGGACAGCTTAACAAACACTGAAGCTTTCTTT
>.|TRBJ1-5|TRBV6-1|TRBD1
CASKTTGGAGQPQHF
TGTGCCAGCAAGACAACAGGGGGCGCGGGGCAGCCCCAGCATTTT
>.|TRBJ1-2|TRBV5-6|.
CASSSWTVNYGYTF
TGTGCCAGCAGCTCGTGGACAGTTAACTATGGCTACACCTTC
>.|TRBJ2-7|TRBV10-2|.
CASSEGGVFYEQYF
TGCGCCAGCAGTGAGGGGGGCGTTTTTTACGAGCAGTACTTC
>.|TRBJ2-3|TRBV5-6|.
CASSLALQAGTDTQYF
TGTGCCAGCAGCTTGGCCCTTCAGGCAGGCACAGATACGCAGTATTTT
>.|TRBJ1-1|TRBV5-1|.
CASSPGQNTEAFF
TGCGCCAGCAGCCCGGGACAGAACACTGAAGCTTTCTTT
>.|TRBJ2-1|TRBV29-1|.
CSCRVSYNEQFF
TGCAGTTGTCGGGTTTCCTACAATGAGCAGTTCTTC
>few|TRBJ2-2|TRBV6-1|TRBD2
CASSELAGDTGELFF
TGTGCCAGCAGTGAACTAGCGGGAGACACCGGGGAGCTGTTTTTT
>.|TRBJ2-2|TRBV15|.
CATSRESPGDTGELFF
TGTGCCACCAGCAGAGAATCGCCAGGGGACACCGGGGAGCTGTTTTTT
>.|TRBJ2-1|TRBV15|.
CATSKGDGVQGTRNEQFF
TGTGCCACCAGCAAGGGGGACGGGGTTCAAGGCACTCGCAATGAGCAGTTCTTC
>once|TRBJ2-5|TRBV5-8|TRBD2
CASSTWTSGIETQYF
TGTGCCAGCAGCACCTGGACTAGCGGGATAGAGACCCAGTACTTC
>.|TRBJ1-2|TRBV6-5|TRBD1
CASSLDRDYGYTF
TGTGCCAGCAGTCTCGACAGGGACTATGGCTACACCTTC
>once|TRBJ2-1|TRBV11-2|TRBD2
CASSPGLAGVGNEQFF
TGTGCCAGCAGCCCAGGACTAGCGGGAGTGGGCAATGAGCAGTTCTTC
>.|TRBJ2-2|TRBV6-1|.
CASSPGSDTGELFF
TGTGCCAGCAGTCCAGGCTCGGACACCGGGGAGCTGTTTTTT
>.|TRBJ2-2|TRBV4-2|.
CASSQAAGVDTGELFF
TGTGCCAGCAGCCAAGCGGCAGGGGTTGACACCGGGGAGCTGTTTTTT
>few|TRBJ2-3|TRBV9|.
CASSVRERATDTQYF
TGTGCCAGCAGCGTTCGTGAGCGGGCCACAGATACGCAGTATTTT
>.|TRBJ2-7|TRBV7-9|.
CASSLRGAPEQYF
TGTGCCAGCAGCTTACGGGGGGCACCCGAGCAGTACTTC
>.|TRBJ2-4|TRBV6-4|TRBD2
CASSDSGTSPHIQYF
TGTGCCAGCAGTGACTCGGGGACTAGCCCGCACATTCAGTACTTC
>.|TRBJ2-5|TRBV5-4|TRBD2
CASSLGLAGETQYF
TGTGCCAGCAGCTTGGGACTAGCGGGAGAGACCCAGTACTTC
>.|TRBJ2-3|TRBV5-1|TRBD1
CASTAMGQGTDTQYF
TGCGCCAGCACAGCTATGGGACAGGGCACAGATACGCAGTATTTT
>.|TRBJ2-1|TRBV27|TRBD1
CASSSRDRGHEQFF
TGTGCCAGCAGTTCACGAGACAGGGGTCATGAGCAGTTCTTC
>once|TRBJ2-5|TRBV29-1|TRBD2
CSVGLAGGQETQYF
TGCAGCGTTGGACTAGCGGGGGGCCAAGAGACCCAGTACTTC